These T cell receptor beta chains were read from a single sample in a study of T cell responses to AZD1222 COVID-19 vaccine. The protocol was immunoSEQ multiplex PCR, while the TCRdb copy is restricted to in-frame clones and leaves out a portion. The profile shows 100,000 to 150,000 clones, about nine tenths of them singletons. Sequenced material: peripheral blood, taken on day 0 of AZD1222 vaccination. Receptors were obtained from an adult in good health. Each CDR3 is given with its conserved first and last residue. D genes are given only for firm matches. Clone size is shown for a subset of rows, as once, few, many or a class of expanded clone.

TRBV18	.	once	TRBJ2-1	CASSPKGTNYNEQFF	TGTGCCAGCTCACCAAAGGGGACCAACTACAATGAGCAGTTCTTC
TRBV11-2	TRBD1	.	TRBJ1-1	CASSLGRGREAFF	TGTGCCAGCAGCTTAGGGAGGGGGCGCGAAGCTTTCTTT
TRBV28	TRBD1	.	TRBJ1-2	CASSLAGAGGTNYGYTF	TGTGCCAGCAGTTTAGCTGGGGCAGGGGGCACTAACTATGGCTACACCTTC
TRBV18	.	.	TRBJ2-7	CASLADPSDEQYF	TGTGCCAGCCTCGCGGACCCAAGCGACGAGCAGTACTTC
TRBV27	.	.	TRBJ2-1	CASSASGGGHNEQFF	TGTGCCAGCAGTGCCTCGGGGGGCGGCCACAATGAGCAGTTCTTC
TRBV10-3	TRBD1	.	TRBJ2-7	CAISDGGDRGNEQYF	TGTGCCATCAGTGACGGAGGGGACAGGGGTAACGAGCAGTACTTC
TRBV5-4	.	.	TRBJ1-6	CASSLEHQLNSPLHF	TGTGCCAGCAGCTTGGAACACCAGCTGAATTCACCCCTCCACTTT
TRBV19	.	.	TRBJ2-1	CATAAGGYNEQFF	TGTGCCACCGCTGCCGGGGGCTACAATGAGCAGTTCTTC
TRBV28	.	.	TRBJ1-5	CASSLGRGNQPQHF	TGTGCCAGCAGTTTGGGACGAGGGAATCAGCCCCAGCATTTT
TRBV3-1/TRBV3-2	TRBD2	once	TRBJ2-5	CASSQDPQRGGTQYF	TGTGCCAGCAGCCAAGATCCTCAGCGGGGAGGGACCCAGTACTTC
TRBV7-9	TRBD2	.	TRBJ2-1	CASSPSLAGNEQFF	TGTGCCAGCAGCCCCTCGCTAGCGGGAAATGAGCAGTTCTTC
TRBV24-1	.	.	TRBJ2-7	CATSPRVSYEQYF	TGTGCCACCAGCCCACGGGTGTCCTACGAGCAGTACTTC
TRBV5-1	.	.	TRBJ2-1	CASSQGHPTYNEQFF	TGCGCCAGCAGCCAGGGCCACCCGACCTACAATGAGCAGTTCTTC
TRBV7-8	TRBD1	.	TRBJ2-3	CASSWRARTGFTDTQYF	TGTGCCAGCAGCTGGAGAGCCCGGACAGGCTTCACAGATACGCAGTATTTT